The source of this T cell receptor (beta chain) is a study of tissue T cells after allogeneic stem cell transplantation. Non-transplant comparator patients with other cancers had at least five gastrointestinal samples and no known gastrointestinal disease. Median post-mortem interval was around 9.3 hours for GI, liver, skin and lymphoid tissues. Data came from immunoSEQ multiplex PCR; TCRdb stores just in-frame clones and leaves some out. The data hold 20,000 to 30,000 clones, with 73% observed a single time. Material: tissue from the ileum, obtained at autopsy. This receptor was identified in an older female donor with lung cancer.

The DNA for the CDR3 is TGTGCCAGCAGCCAGCAAACAGGGTCGGACGAGCAGTACTTC. This encodes CASSQQTGSDEQYF. The chain recombines TRBV3-1 (or the pseudogene TRBV3-2) with TRBJ2-7; TRBD1 is a possible D gene (6 bases). The length of the CDR3 is 14 residues. Germline values: CDR1 LGHDT, CDR2 YNNKEL (reference sequence). Trimming shortened V by 3 bases and J by 5 bases, and 14 bases separated the two germline ends.